The 9 T cell receptor beta chains reported below all come from one sample, sequenced in a study of blood T cells in healthy people across ages. A sample-barcoded 5' primer and a J-beta primer mix were used in a second PCR of about 6 to 11 cycles. TCRdb re-called the 5' RACE reads with MiXCR, one entry per CDR3 protein. The data contain 1.6 million or so distinct CDR3 sequences, around 36% of them singletons. What was sequenced was blood. The receptors stem from a woman younger than 45 in good health.

The chain links TRBV6-6 to TRBJ2-7; D might be TRBD2 (9 bases). The CDR3 consists of 14 residues. The germline V and J ends were trimmed by 6 bases and 6 bases, with 18 bases remaining between them. Germline V CDR1 and CDR2: MNHNY, SVGAGI (reference sequence). CDR3 amino acids: CASRPGGGGAEQYF. As DNA, the CDR3 is TGTGCCAGCAGACCAGGGGGCGGGGGGGCCGAGCAGTACTTC.

This clonotype appeared many times. The rearrangement joins TRBV5-1 to TRBJ2-5; D possibly matches TRBD1 or TRBD2 (6 bases each). Germline values: CDR1 SGHRS, CDR2 YFSETQ. This CDR3 contains 12 residues. Trimming left V 3 bases short and J 4 bases short, with 7 bases between. The CDR3 reads CASSSGAETQYF. The CDR3 DNA sequence: TGCGCCAGCAGCTCGGGGGCAGAGACCCAGTACTTC.

This clonotype was counted ten times or more. The rearrangement uses TRBV20-1 and TRBJ2-1; weak D call: TRBD2 (6 bases). This CDR3 region has 14 residues. V was cut by 5 bases and J by 5 bases, with 16 bases left in between. Germline V CDR1 and CDR2: DFQATT, SNEGSKA (reference sequence). The CDR3 is CSALLGLAHNEQFF. CDR3 DNA sequence: TGCAGTGCTCTCCTGGGTCTAGCGCACAATGAGCAGTTCTTC.

This clonotype was seen a few times. The chain couples TRBV25-1 to TRBJ2-2; a weak D match, TRBD1 (5 bases). Germline V CDR1 and CDR2: MGHDK, SYGVNS. The CDR3 is made up of 15 amino acids. With 3 bases removed from V and 2 bases from J, the gap between germline ends came to 10 bases. The CDR3 is CASSDWTINTGELFF. CDR3 nucleotides: TGTGCCAGCAGTGATTGGACAATTAACACCGGGGAGCTGTTTTTT.

This clonotype was counted many times. The chain is built from TRBV10-3 and TRBJ2-1, with TRBD2 matching over 7 bases. This CDR3 contains 15 residues. The junction had 7 bases not matched to a gene; V was cut back by 8 bases and J by 0 bases. Germline values: CDR1 ENHRY, CDR2 SYGVKD. This CDR3 is CAIGPGGSSYNEQFF. The DNA of the CDR3 is TGTGCCATCGGCCCAGGCGGGAGCTCCTACAATGAGCAGTTCTTC.

The chain couples TRBV9 to TRBJ2-4, with a weak D call TRBD2 (6 bases). The end of the DNA is better explained by TRBJ2-7, so the J call may be wrong. This CDR3 is 14 amino acids long. Germline lookup yields CDR1 SGDLS and CDR2 YYNGEE. The CDR3 DNA is TGTGCCAGCAGCGTAGGGGGACTGACCGACGAGCAGTACTTC. Its translation is CASSVGGLTDEQYF.

The chain has TRBV9 and TRBJ2-1, with 10 bases matching TRBD2. This CDR3 is 15 amino acids long. CDR1 is SGDLS, CDR2 YYNGEE, per germline. Trimming cost V 3 bases and J 9 bases; bases outside gene matches: 9. CDR3 amino acids: CASSARAIAGGEQFF. As DNA, the CDR3 is TGTGCCAGCAGCGCGAGGGCGATAGCGGGAGGTGAGCAGTTCTTC.

The chain is built from TRBV9 and TRBJ2-2; 12 nucleotides match TRBD2. Germline lookup yields CDR1 SGDLS and CDR2 YYNGEE. V gave up 4 bases and J gave up 4 bases; unmatched junction bases: 8. This CDR3 is built from 17 residues. The CDR3: CASSPRTSGKGTGELFF. The CDR3 DNA follows: TGTGCCAGCAGCCCGCGGACTAGCGGGAAGGGCACCGGGGAGCTGTTTTTT.

The rearrangement uses TRBV12-3 or TRBV12-4 and TRBJ2-5; D gene ambiguous. Trimming removed 2 bases from V and 4 bases from J, with 8 bases in between. This CDR3 comprises 13 residues. CDR3 nucleotides: TGTGCCAGCAGTTTACAGAGGCCAGAGACCCAGTACTTC. It specifies CASSLQRPETQYF.